This T cell receptor beta chain was sequenced during a study of cytomegalovirus exposure and HLA in healthy donors. Regarding the study as a whole: Researchers reported in a later analysis that a missense DCLRE1C variant was tied to TCR beta V- and J-gene trimming. The authors later found HLA-associated TCR beta chains more clonally expanded than equally common others.

Amplification used 60 Vbeta primers and 13 Jbeta primers. Sequencing used immunoSEQ multiplex PCR; TCRdb keeps in-frame clones, though not all of them. The table includes about 62,000 clones, about 90% detected once. Comment on this clone: Its antigen is unknown.

Germline-derived CDR1 and CDR2 are SGHTA and FQGNSA. The CDR3 has 15 amino acids. With 5 bases clipped from V and 7 bases from J, the junction kept 10 bases outside the gene matches. The specimen sequenced was PBMCs. This clonotype was obtained from a man younger than 35 in good health and CMV-seronegative. The gene calls are TRBV7-2 and TRBJ2-1, with 8 bases matching TRBD1. In DNA form, the CDR3 reads TGTGCCAGCAGCCCAACAGGGGGTATCGGAAATGAGCAGTTCTTC. Its protein is CASSPTGGIGNEQFF.